These 28 T cell receptor beta chains came from one sample sequenced in a study of CD8+CD57+ T cells in acquired aplastic anemia. TCR beta VDJ combinations and CDR3 sequences were profiled from genomic DNA. TCRdb analysed the reads with MiXCR anew, one entry per CDR3 protein. Seen here are approximately 200,000 distinct CDR3 sequences, approximately 60% observed once, and the top ten hold about 31%. Sequenced material: sorted CD4+, CD8+, or CD8+CD57+ T cells (not recorded which) from PBMCs. Source of these receptors: a human donor in good health.

This clonotype showed up many times. The rearrangement links TRBV9 to TRBJ2-2; D call uncertain. Germline V lookup: CDR1 SGDLS, CDR2 YYNGEE. Deletions cut 0 bases from V and 1 base from J, with 1 base between. The CDR3 is 13 amino acids. In nucleotides, the CDR3 is TGTGCCAGCAGCGTAGAGAACACCGGGGAGCTGTTTTTT. Protein sequence: CASSVENTGELFF. The variable domain in full, with the rest retrieved from reference TRBV9 and TRBJ2-2, is DSGVTQTPKHLITATGQRVTLRCSPRSGDLSVYWYQQSLDQGLQFLIQYYNGEERAKGNILERFSAQQFPDLHSELNLSSLELGDSALYFCASSVENTGELFFGEGSRLTVL.

This clonotype was observed at least ten times. CDR3 protein: CSVGLAGVLDEQYF. In nucleotides, the CDR3 is TGCAGCGTCGGACTAGCGGGAGTGCTTGACGAGCAGTACTTC. The V and J genes are TRBV29-1 and TRBJ2-7; 13 positions match TRBD2. CDR1 SQVTM and CDR2 ANQGSEA come from the germline V gene. The CDR3 runs to 14 residues. V was pared by 6 bases and J by 5 bases, with 7 bases of the junction left unmatched.

J is TRBJ2-3 and V is TRBV19; no reliable D call. The V and J ends lost 11 bases and 7 bases respectively, with 7 bases between them. Germline CDR1 and CDR2: LNHDA and SQIVND (reference sequence). The CDR3 consists of 9 residues. Here the CDR3 reads CAPRNTQYF. CDR3 nucleotides: TGTGCCCCGAGAAATACGCAGTATTTT.

The V gene is TRBV5-1, the J gene TRBJ1-6, with unresolved D. The CDR3 has 17 residues. V gave up 3 bases and J gave up 0 bases, with 13 bases separating them. From germline, CDR1 is SGHRS and CDR2 YFSETQ. The DNA for the CDR3 is TGCGCCAGCAGCTCGACACCGGTGAGCTCCTATAATTCACCCCTCCACTTT. This sequence encodes CASSSTPVSSYNSPLHF.

This clonotype has a handful of counts. The J gene is TRBJ2-3, the V gene TRBV15; D is uncertain. The germline gives CDR1 LNHNV, CDR2 YYDKDF (reference sequence). This CDR3 has 13 amino acids. Trimming pared 5 bases from V and 2 bases from J, leaving 8 bases between. The CDR3 loop is CATSSQPTDTQYF. In DNA, the CDR3 is TGTGCCACCAGCTCCCAGCCCACAGATACGCAGTATTTT.

This clonotype was detected many times. This chain's CDR3 is CASSQARGYEQYF. CDR3 sequence (DNA): TGCGCCAGCAGCCAAGCGCGAGGGTACGAGCAGTACTTC. The chain uses TRBV4-3 and TRBJ2-7; possibly TRBD2 for D (5 bases). Trimming shortened V by 1 base and J by 4 bases, and 8 bases separated the two germline ends. The CDR3 is made up of 13 amino acids. Germline-derived CDR1 and CDR2 are LGHNA and YSLEER.

The chain is built from TRBV7-6 and TRBJ1-2; D not certain. The CDR3 totals 13 residues. V gave up 6 bases and J gave up 3 bases, with 11 bases separating them. Germline loops: CDR1 SGHVS, CDR2 FNYEAQ. The CDR3 sequence is CASSYSHHYGYTF. CDR3 DNA: TGTGCCAGCAGTTACTCGCACCACTATGGCTACACCTTC.

The sample holds a few counts of this clonotype. V gene TRBV29-1 combines with J gene TRBJ1-2; D is unresolved. V was shortened by 6 bases and J by 4 bases, with 12 bases between the two germline ends. The germline V gene encodes CDR1 SQVTM and CDR2 ANQGSEA. This CDR3 region has 12 residues. The chain's CDR3 is CSVRAALYGYTF. For the CDR3, the DNA is TGCAGCGTCAGAGCCGCCCTCTATGGCTACACCTTC.

The chain is built from TRBV5-1 and TRBJ2-5, with TRBD2 matching 9 bases. Germline loops: CDR1 SGHRS, CDR2 YFSETQ. V gave up 5 bases and J gave up 1 base; unmatched junction bases: 0. This CDR3 region has 13 residues. The CDR3 is CASRTSGQETQYF. For the CDR3, the DNA is TGCGCCAGCAGGACTAGCGGCCAAGAGACCCAGTACTTC.

Notes on this clonotype: No conserved phenylalanine or tryptophan ends this CDR3, so it is likely a read error. The chain has TRBV5-1 and TRBJ2-7; TRBD1 is a possible D gene (6 bases). V lost 1 base and J lost 9, with 17 bases in between. The CDR3 contains 14 residues. The V gene's germline CDR1 is SGHRS and CDR2 YFSETQ. CDR3 coding DNA: TGCGCCAGCAGCTTGACAATAGGGGGTGGCGGGCAGTACTTG. Amino acid sequence: CASSLTIGGGGQYL.

This chain uses TRBV24-1 with TRBJ2-1, with unresolved D. Trimming removed 3 bases at V and 10 bases at J, with 15 bases between. The CDR3 runs 14 residues. Germline-derived CDR1 and CDR2 are KGHDR and SFDVKD. The CDR3 region has the DNA TGTGCCACCAGTGATCCTGACATGCGCGGCGAGCAGTTCTTC. This sequence encodes CATSDPDMRGEQFF.

The chain employs TRBV12-1 and TRBJ1-1; the DNA was not used to check the table's D call, TRBD1. TRBV12-1 is a listed pseudogene. The CDR3 runs to 16 residues. CDR3: CASSPCAYDRVTEAFF. The CDR3 nucleotides read TGTGCCAGCAGCCCTTGCGCCTATGACAGGGTCACTGAAGCTTTCTTT.

V and J are TRBV4-3 and TRBJ2-7, with D perhaps matching TRBD1 (5 bases). V lost 0 bases and J 5 bases, leaving 8 bases between the germline ends. This CDR3 is built from 13 residues. The germline gives CDR1 LGHNA, CDR2 YSLEER. The CDR3 is CASSQEIRDEQYF. CDR3 in DNA: TGCGCCAGCAGCCAAGAGATCAGGGACGAGCAGTACTTC.

In this sample, this clonotype turned up many times. V usage is TRBV9 and J usage is TRBJ2-1; D gene unclear. This CDR3 spans 14 amino acids. Germline V lookup: CDR1 SGDLS, CDR2 YYNGEE. V lost 4 bases and J 0 bases, leaving 8 bases between the germline ends. The CDR3 DNA reads TGTGCCAGCAGCTCCGTGGGCTCCTACAATGAGCAGTTCTTC. Its protein is CASSSVGSYNEQFF.

The chain carries TRBV7-8 and TRBJ2-2; perhaps D is TRBD1 or TRBD2 (5 bases each). Trimming took off 5 bases at V and 1 base at J, with 14 bases between the two ends. CDR1 SGHVS and CDR2 FQNEAQ come from the germline V gene. This CDR3 spans 16 amino acids. The CDR3 bases are TGTGCCAGCAGCCCAGAGGGGCGGATGAACACCGGGGAGCTGTTTTTT. Translation: CASSPEGRMNTGELFF.

This clonotype has at least ten counts. The V call is TRBV20-1, the J call TRBJ2-7; D is possibly TRBD1 (6 bases). In germline, CDR1 is DFQATT, CDR2 SNEGSKA (reference sequence). This CDR3 is built from 13 residues. Trimming took off 6 bases at V and 5 bases at J, with 17 bases between the two ends. This CDR3 reads CSAQETGPNEQYF. Written as DNA, the CDR3 is TGCAGTGCCCAGGAAACAGGGCCCAACGAGCAGTACTTC.

This clonotype has only a few counts. The chain employs TRBV4-2 and TRBJ2-3, with TRBD2 matching over 10 bases. Germline assignment: CDR1 LGHNA and CDR2 YNFKEQ. This CDR3 contains 19 residues. The ends lost 0 bases at V and 5 bases at J; junction bases unmatched: 14. In nucleotides, the CDR3 is TGTGCCAGCAGCCAAGATCCCCTAGGGTACGGGACTAGCGAAGATACGCAGTATTTT. It encodes CASSQDPLGYGTSEDTQYF.

Of note for this clonotype: No DNA is shown, since the ends of the CDR3 on it are uncertain; the CDR3 is the one TCRdb lists. The gene calls are TRBV12-5 and TRBJ2-1. The CDR3 contains 13 residues when both ends are counted. Per the germline V gene, CDR1 is LGHNT and CDR2 is FRNRAP. The CDR3 loop is CASGWGGGNEQLF.

V usage is TRBV18 and J usage is TRBJ1-6; tentative D call: TRBD1 (5 bases). V lost 3 bases to trimming and J lost 4 bases, with 16 bases between them. The CDR3 is 17 amino acids. The germline V gene has CDR1 KGHSH and CDR2 LQKENI. The chain's CDR3 is CASSPQNPGGYNSPLHF. CDR3 in DNA: TGTGCCAGCTCACCTCAAAACCCCGGGGGATATAATTCACCCCTCCACTTT.

The chain has TRBV20-1 and TRBJ1-2; possibly TRBD1 for D (6 bases). Germline CDR1 is DFQATT and CDR2 is SNEGSKA (reference sequence). This CDR3 region has 13 residues. DNA for the CDR3: TGCCTGATTGCTCGAGGGCAGGGGCAGGGCTACACCTTC. Translation gives CLIARGQGQGYTF.

V usage is TRBV7-8 and J usage is TRBJ2-1; no reliable D call. The germline gives CDR1 SGHVS, CDR2 FQNEAQ. The CDR3 is made up of 15 amino acids. V lost 0 bases, J lost 3 bases, and 9 bases lay in between. CDR3 coding DNA: TGTGCCAGCAGCTTAGCGGGCCCAGGCTACAATGAGCAGTTCTTC. It yields the protein CASSLAGPGYNEQFF. Variable domain in full (rest from reference TRBV7-8 and TRBJ2-1): GAGVSQSPRYKVAKRGQDVALRCDPISGHVSLFWYQQALGQGPEFLTYFQNEAQLDKSGLPSDRFFAERPEGSVSTLKIQRTQQEDSAVYLCASSLAGPGYNEQFFGPGTRLTVL.

The V gene is TRBV9, the J gene TRBJ1-2; tentatively, D is TRBD1 (6 bases). The CDR3 runs 14 residues. Trimming took 4 bases from V and 2 from J, leaving 12 bases between them. Per germline, CDR1 SGDLS and CDR2 YYNGEE. CDR3 sequence reads: CASSRGGGNYGYTF. The CDR3 region has the DNA TGTGCCAGCAGCCGAGGAGGGGGGAACTATGGCTACACCTTC. Based on the CDR3 plus reference TRBV9 and TRBJ1-2, the full variable domain is DSGVTQTPKHLITATGQRVTLRCSPRSGDLSVYWYQQSLDQGLQFLIQYYNGEERAKGNILERFSAQQFPDLHSELNLSSLELGDSALYFCASSRGGGNYGYTFGSGTRLTVV.

The V and J genes are TRBV4-2 and TRBJ1-1; D unresolved. This CDR3 spans 14 amino acids. The germline CDR1 and CDR2 sequences are LGHNA and YNFKEQ. V dropped 4 bases and J dropped 2 bases, with 11 bases sitting between them. CDR3 amino acids: CASSRQTENTEAFF. In DNA form, the CDR3 reads TGTGCCAGCAGCCGGCAGACGGAAAACACTGAAGCTTTCTTT.

This clonotype occurred once. The chain joins TRBV7-9 to TRBJ2-1, with 9 bases that match TRBD1. The better agreement between TRBJ2-5 and the DNA end casts doubt on the J call. The CDR3 has 15 residues. Germline values: CDR1 SEHNR, CDR2 FQNEAQ (reference sequence). The CDR3 here is CASRFTLTGGETQYF. The CDR3 coding sequence is TGTGCCAGCAGGTTTACCTTGACAGGGGGAGAGACCCAGTACTTC.

In its sample, this clonotype was seen once. The chain is built from TRBV6-5 and TRBJ2-3; 7 bases match TRBD2. This CDR3 comprises 15 residues. Germline V lookup: CDR1 MNHEY, CDR2 SVGAGI. The V segment lost 6 bases and the J segment 11 bases; nucleotides outside the gene matches: 17. The CDR3 reads CASSPSGEAYNEQYF. The CDR3 nucleotides read TGTGCCAGCAGCCCGAGCGGGGAAGCCTACAATGAGCAGTATTTT.

This clonotype was counted once. The chain employs TRBV24-1 and TRBJ2-3; 9 bases match TRBD1. The CDR3 has 17 amino acids. Germline CDR1 reads KGHDR; CDR2 reads SFDVKD. With V trimmed by 4 bases and J by 6 bases, 13 bases remained unmatched. CDR3 sequence reads: CATSDPDPGQGKDTQYF. CDR3 sequence (DNA): TGTGCCACCAGTGACCCCGACCCGGGACAGGGTAAGGATACGCAGTATTTT.

This clonotype was counted between two and nine times. The chain uses TRBV5-8 and TRBJ1-6; 11 bases match TRBD1. J gave up 9 bases and V 4 bases, and 6 bases lay outside the gene matches. The CDR3 runs 15 residues. Germline values: CDR1 SGHTS, CDR2 YDEGEE. The DNA of the CDR3 is TGTGCCAGCAGCCCTTCCGGGACAGGGGGTTCACCCCTCCACTTT. Amino acid sequence: CASSPSGTGGSPLHF.

Comment on this clonotype: A much more abundant neighbour one base away suggests this may be a read error. The gene calls are TRBV27 and TRBJ2-7; D possibly corresponds to TRBD2 (6 bases). The germline V gene has CDR1 MNHEY and CDR2 SMNVEV (reference sequence). The CDR3 covers 15 residues. CDR3 residues: CASSLDALGGAERYF. Written as DNA, the CDR3 is TGTGCCAGCAGTTTGGACGCCCTCGGGGGTGCCGAGCGGTACTTC.